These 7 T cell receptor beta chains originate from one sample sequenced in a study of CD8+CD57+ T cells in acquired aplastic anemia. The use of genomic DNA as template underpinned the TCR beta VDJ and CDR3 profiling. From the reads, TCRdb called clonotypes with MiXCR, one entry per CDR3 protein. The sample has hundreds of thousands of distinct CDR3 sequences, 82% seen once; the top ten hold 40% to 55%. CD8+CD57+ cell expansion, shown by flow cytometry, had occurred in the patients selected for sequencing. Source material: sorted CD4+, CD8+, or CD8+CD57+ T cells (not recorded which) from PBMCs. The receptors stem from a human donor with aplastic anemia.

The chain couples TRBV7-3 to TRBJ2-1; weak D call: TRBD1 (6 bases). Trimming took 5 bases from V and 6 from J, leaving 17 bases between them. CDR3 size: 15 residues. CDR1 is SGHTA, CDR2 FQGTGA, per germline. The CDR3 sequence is CASSLATGACNEQFF. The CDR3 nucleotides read TGTGCCAGCAGCCTGGCGACAGGAGCCTGCAATGAGCAGTTCTTC.

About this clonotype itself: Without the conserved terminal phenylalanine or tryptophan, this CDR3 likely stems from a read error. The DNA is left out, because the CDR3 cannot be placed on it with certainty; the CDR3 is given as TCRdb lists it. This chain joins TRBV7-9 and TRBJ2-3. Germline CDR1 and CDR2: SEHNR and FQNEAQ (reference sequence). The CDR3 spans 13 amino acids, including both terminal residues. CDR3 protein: CASSFTSAMSKYS.

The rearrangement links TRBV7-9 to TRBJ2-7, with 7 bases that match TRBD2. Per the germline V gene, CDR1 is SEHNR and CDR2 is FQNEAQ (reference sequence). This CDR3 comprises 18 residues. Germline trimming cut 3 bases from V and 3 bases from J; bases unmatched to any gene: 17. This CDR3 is CASSFPAGRDAIYYEQYV. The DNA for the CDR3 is TGTGCCAGCAGCTTCCCAGCGGGGCGGGACGCCATTTACTACGAGCAGTACGTC.

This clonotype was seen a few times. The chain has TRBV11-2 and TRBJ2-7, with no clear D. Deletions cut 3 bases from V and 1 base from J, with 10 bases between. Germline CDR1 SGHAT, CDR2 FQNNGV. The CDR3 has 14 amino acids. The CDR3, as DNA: TGTGCCAGCAGCTTGGCTGGCAGATCCTACGAGCAGTACTTC. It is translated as CASSLAGRSYEQYF. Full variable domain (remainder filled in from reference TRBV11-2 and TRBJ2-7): EAGVAQSPRYKIIEKRQSVAFWCNPISGHATLYWYQQILGQGPKLLIQFQNNGVVDDSQLPKDRFSAERLKGVDSTLKIQPAKLEDSAVYLCASSLAGRSYEQYFGPGTRLTVT.

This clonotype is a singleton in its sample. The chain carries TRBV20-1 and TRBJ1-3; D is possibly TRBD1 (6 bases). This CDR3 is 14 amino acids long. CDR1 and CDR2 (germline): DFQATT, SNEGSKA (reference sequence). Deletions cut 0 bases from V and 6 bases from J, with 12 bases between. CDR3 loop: CSARDRTALNTIYF. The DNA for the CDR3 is TGCAGTGCTAGAGATCGGACAGCGCTAAACACCATATATTTT.

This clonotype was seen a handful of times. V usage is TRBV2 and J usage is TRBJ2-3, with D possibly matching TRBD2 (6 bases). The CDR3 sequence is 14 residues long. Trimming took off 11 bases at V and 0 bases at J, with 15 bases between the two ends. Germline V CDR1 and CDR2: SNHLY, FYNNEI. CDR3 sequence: CAWQTRPSTDTQYF. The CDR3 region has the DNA TGTGCCTGGCAGACTAGACCTAGCACAGATACGCAGTATTTT.

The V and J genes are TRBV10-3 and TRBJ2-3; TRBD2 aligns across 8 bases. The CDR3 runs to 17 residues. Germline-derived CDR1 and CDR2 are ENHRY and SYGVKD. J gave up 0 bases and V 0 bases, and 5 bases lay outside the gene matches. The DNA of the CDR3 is TGTGCCATCAGTGAGTCGGGACTAGAGTTAAGCACAGATACGCAGTATTTT. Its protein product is CAISESGLELSTDTQYF.